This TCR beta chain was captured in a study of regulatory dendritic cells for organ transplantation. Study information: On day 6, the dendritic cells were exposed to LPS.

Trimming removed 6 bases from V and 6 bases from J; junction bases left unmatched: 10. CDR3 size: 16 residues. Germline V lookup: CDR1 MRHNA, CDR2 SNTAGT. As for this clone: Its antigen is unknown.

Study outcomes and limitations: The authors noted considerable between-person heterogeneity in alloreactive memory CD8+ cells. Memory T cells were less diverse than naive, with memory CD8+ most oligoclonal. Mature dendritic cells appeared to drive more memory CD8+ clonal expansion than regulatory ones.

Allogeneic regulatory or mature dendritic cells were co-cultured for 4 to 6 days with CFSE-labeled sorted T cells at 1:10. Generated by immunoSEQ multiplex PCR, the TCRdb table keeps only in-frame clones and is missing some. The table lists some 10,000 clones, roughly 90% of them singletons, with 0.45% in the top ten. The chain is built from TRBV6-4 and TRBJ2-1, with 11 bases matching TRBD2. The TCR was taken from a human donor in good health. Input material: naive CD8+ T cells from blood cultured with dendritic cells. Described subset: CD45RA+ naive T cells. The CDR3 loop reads CASSLVAGGPGNEQFF. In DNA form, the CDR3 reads TGTGCCAGCAGCTTGGTAGCGGGAGGGCCGGGCAATGAGCAGTTCTTC.